This is a list of T cell receptor beta chains from one sample in a study of blood T cell repertoires in COVID-19. The assay was immunoSEQ multiplex PCR, and TCRdb's table has in-frame clones only and misses some. The data show roughly 380,000 clones, approximately 84% seen once. Sample: PBMCs or T cells enriched from blood (not recorded which). The receptors here all came from a woman in her 30s who had recovered from COVID-19. Both conserved end residues are part of each CDR3. The order of the fields is CDR3 DNA, CDR3 protein, CDR3 length, D gene, V gene, clone size, J gene. D genes are given only for firm matches. Clone sizes are given selectively: once, few, many, or a class where the clone is expanded.

DNA: TGTGCCAGTAGTTCCTCCGGACTAGCGGGGGACAATGAGCAGTTCTTC
CDR3: CASSSSGLAGDNEQFF
length: 16
D: TRBD2
V: TRBV19
size: NA
J: TRBJ2-1

DNA: TGTGCCAGCAGTTCGGGACAGGGGAATTCACCCCTCCACTTT
CDR3: CASSSGQGNSPLHF
length: 14
D: TRBD1
V: TRBV28
size: NA
J: TRBJ1-6

DNA: TGTGCCAGTAGTCGGGGGGGAATAGAGCAGTTCTTC
CDR3: CASSRGGIEQFF
length: 12
D: TRBD2
V: TRBV19
size: NA
J: TRBJ2-1

DNA: TGCAGCGTTGTAGGGGGCGCGGAGGATGAGCAGTTCTTC
CDR3: CSVVGGAEDEQFF
length: 13
D: TRBD1
V: TRBV29-1
size: NA
J: TRBJ2-1

DNA: TGCGCCAGCAGCGATACGGGGTGGTCCCGATCGGCCGGGGAGCTGTTTTTT
CDR3: CASSDTGWSRSAGELFF
length: 17
D: NA
V: TRBV10-1
size: NA
J: TRBJ2-2

DNA: TGTGCCAGCAGTGTCCCGCCTGCGGACAGGGGGCCTTTTCCGACGACCAGCTCCTACAATGAGCAGTTCTTC
CDR3: CASSVPPADRGPFPTTSSYNEQFF
length: 24
D: TRBD1
V: TRBV28
size: NA
J: TRBJ2-1

DNA: TGTGCCAGCAGCCAAGGGGACAGGGGTGATAGAGAGCAGTTCTTC
CDR3: CASSQGDRGDREQFF
length: 15
D: TRBD1
V: TRBV4-2
size: once
J: TRBJ2-1

DNA: TGTGCCAGCAGCCAATATATTCAAACAGACCACTATGGCTACACCTTC
CDR3: CASSQYIQTDHYGYTF
length: 16
D: NA
V: TRBV9
size: NA
J: TRBJ1-2

DNA: TGTGCCAGTAGCCCCGCGGGGGGCGGGAATGAAAAACTGTTTTTT
CDR3: CASSPAGGGNEKLFF
length: 15
D: NA
V: TRBV19
size: NA
J: TRBJ1-4

DNA: TGTGCCAGCAGCCGAGGACAGGGCCACACGAACACTGAAGCTTTCTTT
CDR3: CASSRGQGHTNTEAFF
length: 16
D: TRBD1
V: TRBV11-3
size: NA
J: TRBJ1-1

DNA: TGTGCCAGCAGCCCCTACCGGGACGGGAGAAACAATGAGCAGTTCTTC
CDR3: CASSPYRDGRNNEQFF
length: 16
D: NA
V: TRBV7-3
size: NA
J: TRBJ2-1

DNA: TGTGCCAGCAGCTTGAATAGCGGGGGGCAGAATGAGCAGTTCTTC
CDR3: CASSLNSGGQNEQFF
length: 15
D: TRBD2
V: TRBV7-6
size: NA
J: TRBJ2-1

DNA: TGCGCCAGCAGCACCGGGACTGTAAACCCCACTGAAGCTTTCTTT
CDR3: CASSTGTVNPTEAFF
length: 15
D: NA
V: TRBV5-1
size: NA
J: TRBJ1-1

DNA: TGTGCCAGCAGTCGTCCAGGTGGTGATGAAAAACTGTTTTTT
CDR3: CASSRPGGDEKLFF
length: 14
D: NA
V: TRBV25-1
size: NA
J: TRBJ1-4

DNA: TGTGCCAGCAGTGAAAACGGCGGATCGAATCAGCCCCAGCATTTT
CDR3: CASSENGGSNQPQHF
length: 15
D: NA
V: TRBV2
size: few
J: TRBJ1-5

DNA: TGTGCCAGCAGCGTAACCCGACAGGGGGTAAAGGGCTACACCTTC
CDR3: CASSVTRQGVKGYTF
length: 15
D: TRBD1
V: TRBV7-2
size: NA
J: TRBJ1-2

DNA: TGTGCCAGTAGTATCCAGGTATCCATGAACACTGAAGCTTTCTTT
CDR3: CASSIQVSMNTEAFF
length: 15
D: NA
V: TRBV19
size: NA
J: TRBJ1-1

DNA: TGTGCCATCAGTGAGTTGGGGACAGGGATTAGTGGCTACACCTTC
CDR3: CAISELGTGISGYTF
length: 15
D: TRBD1
V: TRBV10-3
size: NA
J: TRBJ1-2

DNA: TGTGCCAGCAGCTTCGGGGGGGGCAATTCACCCCTCCACTTT
CDR3: CASSFGGGNSPLHF
length: 14
D: NA
V: TRBV7-8
size: NA
J: TRBJ1-6

DNA: TGTGCCACCAGCAGAGATCGAGGACAGTCCTACGAGCAGTACTTC
CDR3: CATSRDRGQSYEQYF
length: 15
D: NA
V: TRBV15
size: NA
J: TRBJ2-7

DNA: TGTGCCAGTAGTATAGCCACTGAACGTACTTCACCCCTCCACTTT
CDR3: CASSIATERTSPLHF
length: 15
D: NA
V: TRBV19
size: NA
J: TRBJ1-6

DNA: TGCAGCGTTGTGGCAGAAAGCTATGGCTACACCTTC
CDR3: CSVVAESYGYTF
length: 12
D: NA
V: TRBV29-1
size: NA
J: TRBJ1-2

DNA: TGTGCCAGCAGTGCCGCCAGGGAACCTCACAATGAGCAGTTCTTC
CDR3: CASSAAREPHNEQFF
length: 15
D: NA
V: TRBV2
size: NA
J: TRBJ2-1

DNA: TGTGCCAGCAGCGGGGACAGGATGAACACCGGGGAGCTGTTTTTT
CDR3: CASSGDRMNTGELFF
length: 15
D: TRBD1
V: TRBV9
size: NA
J: TRBJ2-2

DNA: TGTGCCAGCAGCGTAGGGCCTCCGAACACCGGGGAGCTGTTTTTT
CDR3: CASSVGPPNTGELFF
length: 15
D: NA
V: TRBV9
size: NA
J: TRBJ2-2

DNA: TGTGCCAGCAGTCCCTTGGACAGGGGGCTCGAAAAACTGTTTTTT
CDR3: CASSPLDRGLEKLFF
length: 15
D: TRBD1
V: TRBV2
size: NA
J: TRBJ1-4

DNA: TGTGCCAGCAGCCAAGGGGACAGGGGGCTTGGCGAGCAGTACTTC
CDR3: CASSQGDRGLGEQYF
length: 15
D: TRBD1
V: TRBV3-1/TRBV3-2
size: NA
J: TRBJ2-7

DNA: TGTGCCAGCAGCCTCGGGACAAGATACAATGAGCAGTTCTTC
CDR3: CASSLGTRYNEQFF
length: 14
D: NA
V: TRBV13
size: NA
J: TRBJ2-1

DNA: TGTGCCAGCAGCCCAGGGACAGAGGGAAACACCGGGGAGCTGTTTTTT
CDR3: CASSPGTEGNTGELFF
length: 16
D: TRBD1
V: TRBV7-6
size: NA
J: TRBJ2-2

DNA: TGTGCCAGTAGTATGGACACTGCGGAAGCTTTCTTT
CDR3: CASSMDTAEAFF
length: 12
D: NA
V: TRBV19
size: NA
J: TRBJ1-1

DNA: TGTGCCAGCAGCCAAGATTCGTCCAGCGGTCCCTCCTACGAGCAGTACTTC
CDR3: CASSQDSSSGPSYEQYF
length: 17
D: NA
V: TRBV3-1/TRBV3-2
size: NA
J: TRBJ2-7

DNA: TGTGCCAGCAGTTTATTATCTGAGATTGTCGATCTCACTGAAGCTTTCTTT
CDR3: CASSLLSEIVDLTEAFF
length: 17
D: NA
V: TRBV28
size: NA
J: TRBJ1-1

DNA: TGTGCCAGCAGCCAAGAGGGGGCTCGTGGCTACACCTTC
CDR3: CASSQEGARGYTF
length: 13
D: NA
V: TRBV3-1/TRBV3-2
size: once
J: TRBJ1-2

DNA: TGTGCCAGCAGCATACTAGCGGGCTCGGATACGCAGTATTTT
CDR3: CASSILAGSDTQYF
length: 14
D: TRBD2
V: TRBV7-3
size: NA
J: TRBJ2-3

DNA: TGCGCCAGCGGTACTGGACAGGGTCCCTCCTACGAGCAGTACTTC
CDR3: CASGTGQGPSYEQYF
length: 15
D: TRBD1
V: TRBV4-1
size: NA
J: TRBJ2-7

DNA: TGTGCCAGCAGTTACGGACTAGCGGAGACCCAGTACTTC
CDR3: CASSYGLAETQYF
length: 13
D: TRBD2
V: TRBV6-5
size: NA
J: TRBJ2-5

DNA: TGTGCCAGCAGTTTCAGGACCGGCACTAGCGGTAAACAAGAGACCCAGTACTTC
CDR3: CASSFRTGTSGKQETQYF
length: 18
D: TRBD2
V: TRBV27
size: NA
J: TRBJ2-5

DNA: TGTGCCAGCAGTTTTACGGGGGGTCAGCCCCAGCATTTT
CDR3: CASSFTGGQPQHF
length: 13
D: NA
V: TRBV27
size: NA
J: TRBJ1-5

DNA: TGTGCCAGCAGCTCACGAAGGTGGGGACAGACAGATACGCAGTATTTT
CDR3: CASSSRRWGQTDTQYF
length: 16
D: TRBD1
V: TRBV7-9
size: NA
J: TRBJ2-3

DNA: TGTGCCAGTAGTCCCACAGGGGACCGAGGCTACACCTTC
CDR3: CASSPTGDRGYTF
length: 13
D: TRBD1
V: TRBV19
size: once
J: TRBJ1-2

DNA: TGCGCCAGCAGCTTGGCCGCCGACAGGGGAGGGGTTGAGCAGTTCTTC
CDR3: CASSLAADRGGVEQFF
length: 16
D: NA
V: TRBV5-1
size: once
J: TRBJ2-1